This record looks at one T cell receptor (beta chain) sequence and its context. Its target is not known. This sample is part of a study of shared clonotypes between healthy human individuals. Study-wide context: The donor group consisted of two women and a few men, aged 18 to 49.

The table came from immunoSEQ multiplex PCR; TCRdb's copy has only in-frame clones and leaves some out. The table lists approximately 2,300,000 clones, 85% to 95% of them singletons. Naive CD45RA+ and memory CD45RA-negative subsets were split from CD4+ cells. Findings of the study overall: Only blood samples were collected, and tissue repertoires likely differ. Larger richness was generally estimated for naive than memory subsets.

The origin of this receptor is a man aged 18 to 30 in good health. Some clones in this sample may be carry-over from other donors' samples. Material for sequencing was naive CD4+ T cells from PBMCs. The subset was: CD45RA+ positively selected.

Here the CDR3 reads CASRERQGAGEKLFF. In DNA, the CDR3 is TGTGCCAGCAGGGAGAGACAGGGGGCAGGTGAAAAACTGTTTTTT. J is TRBJ1-4 and V is TRBV6-1, with 10 bases matching TRBD1. Germline values: CDR1 MNHNS, CDR2 SASEGT. The CDR3 is 15 amino acids. The junction had 8 bases not matched to a gene; V was cut back by 6 bases and J by 7 bases.